Following are 16 T cell receptor beta chains from one sample sequenced in a study of cytomegalovirus exposure and HLA in healthy donors. Only in-frame clones appear in the TCRdb table, and some are missing; sequencing was by immunoSEQ multiplex PCR. The sample carries some 200,000 clones, 75% to 95% recorded once. The sequenced sample consisted of PBMCs. Receptor source: a woman between 18 and 30 years old in good health and CMV-seronegative.

The chain uses TRBV28 and TRBJ2-7, with 7 bases matching TRBD1. V trimming: 6 bases; J trimming: 5 bases; junction bases outside the gene matches: 13. The CDR3 length is 15 residues. Germline-derived CDR1 and CDR2 are MDHEN and SYDVKM. The CDR3 protein is CASRPTGTEYHEQYF. CDR3 nucleotide sequence: TGTGCCAGCAGACCTACCGGGACAGAGTACCACGAGCAGTACTTC.

This clone was picked up one time. V and J are TRBV28 and TRBJ1-2; a weak D match, TRBD1 (5 bases). Per the germline V gene, CDR1 is MDHEN and CDR2 is SYDVKM. V was clipped by 6 bases and J by 7 bases, with 21 bases between them. This CDR3 is 15 amino acids long. CDR3: CASSLIGGDYAGYTF. CDR3 DNA sequence: TGTGCCAGCAGCCTTATCGGGGGGGACTATGCTGGCTACACCTTC.

The chain uses TRBV27 and TRBJ2-3; 9 bases match TRBD1. CDR1 and CDR2 from the germline V gene are MNHEY and SMNVEV (reference sequence). J lost 6 bases, V lost 3 bases, and 4 bases had no gene match. CDR3 length equals 14 residues. The CDR3 coding sequence is TGTGCCAGCAGTTTGAGGACAGGGGCTGATACGCAGTATTTT. This encodes CASSLRTGADTQYF.

On this clone itself: At one end, the junction sequence differs from germline, possibly due to a read error. The V and J genes are TRBV11-2 and TRBJ1-1; no definite D call. The CDR3 runs to 11 residues. Germline V gene data show CDR1 as SGHAT and CDR2 as FQNNGV. The CDR3, as DNA: TGTGCCAGCAGCTTAAACACAGAAGCTTTCTTT. Amino acid sequence: CASSLNTEAFF.

The chain uses TRBV5-1 and TRBJ2-5; D may be TRBD2 (6 bases). The germline CDR1 and CDR2 sequences are SGHRS and YFSETQ. This CDR3 contains 15 residues. V was trimmed by 6 bases and J by 5 bases, leaving 20 bases between them. In DNA form, the CDR3 reads TGCGCCAGCACTCTCGGGAGAGGCTTAACGGAGACCCAGTACTTC. Its protein product is CASTLGRGLTETQYF. Combining the CDR3 with reference TRBV5-1 and TRBJ2-5 gives the whole variable domain KAGVTQTPRYLIKTRGQQVTLSCSPISGHRSVSWYQQTPGQGLQFLFEYFSETQRNKGNFPGRFSGRQFSNSRSEMNVSTLELGDSALYLCASTLGRGLTETQYFGPGTRLLVL.

V usage is TRBV9 and J usage is TRBJ1-1; 10 bases are a match to TRBD1. The ends lost 3 bases at V and 3 bases at J; junction bases unmatched: 11. Germline CDR1 is SGDLS and CDR2 is YYNGEE. The CDR3 runs 17 residues. CDR3 nucleotide sequence: TGTGCCAGCAGCGCAGGGGGGACAGGGGCTTTGGACACTGAAGCTTTCTTT. It codes for CASSAGGTGALDTEAFF.

The V and J genes are TRBV6-5 and TRBJ2-7, with TRBD2 as a possible D gene (6 bases). This CDR3 spans 14 amino acids. V was pared by 2 bases and J by 7 bases, with 15 bases between. Germline CDR1 reads MNHEY; CDR2 reads SVGAGI. The CDR3 protein is CASSYRGRLGEQYF. As DNA, the CDR3 is TGTGCCAGCAGTTACCGCGGGCGACTAGGGGAGCAGTACTTC.

V gene TRBV11-3 combines with J gene TRBJ2-2; a possible D gene is TRBD2 (5 bases). The CDR3 length is 12 residues. Germline V gene data show CDR1 as SGHNT and CDR2 as YENEEA. Trimming pared 1 base from V and 9 bases from J, leaving 6 bases between. In DNA, the CDR3 is TGTGCCAGCAGCTTAGGGGAGCGGGAGCTGTTTTTT. Protein sequence: CASSLGERELFF.

The J gene is TRBJ1-1, the V gene TRBV5-1, with D hard to call. CDR3 length: 14 residues. V was clipped by 4 bases and J by 1 base, with 11 bases between them. Germline CDR1 and CDR2: SGHRS and YFSETQ. As DNA, the CDR3 is TGCGCCAGCAGCCTCCAGGCGTCGAACACTGAAGCTTTCTTT. Translated, it gives CASSLQASNTEAFF.

CDR3 in DNA: TGTGCCAGCAGCTTGCTTGCGGGCTCCTACAATGAGCAGTTCTTC. Its protein product is CASSLLAGSYNEQFF. J is TRBJ2-1 and V is TRBV11-2; perhaps TRBD2 as D (5 bases). Germline V CDR1 and CDR2: SGHAT, FQNNGV. Trimming pared 3 bases from V and 0 bases from J, leaving 9 bases between. The CDR3 sequence is 15 residues long.

The chain links TRBV21-1 to TRBJ1-2; the D call of TRBD1 is as the table states it, not checked on the DNA. TRBV21-1 is a pseudogene locus. This CDR3 region has 15 residues. The CDR3 DNA sequence: TGTGCCAGCAGCCCCAACCGACAGGGCCCCTATGGCTACACCTTC. This encodes CASSPNRQGPYGYTF.

Here the CDR3 DNA reads TGTGCCAGCAGCCTACTTGGGGCTACTGGGGCCAACGTCCTGACTTTC. It translates to CASSLLGATGANVLTF. J is TRBJ2-6 and V is TRBV27, with D possibly being TRBD1 (5 bases). Trimming shortened V by 6 bases and J by 2 bases, and 14 bases separated the two germline ends. CDR3 size: 16 residues. Germline CDR1 reads MNHEY; CDR2 reads SMNVEV (reference sequence).

V and J are TRBV4-2 and TRBJ1-2, with 7 bases identical to TRBD1. Germline V gene data show CDR1 as LGHNA and CDR2 as YNFKEQ. The trim removed 0 bases at V and 5 bases at J, leaving 9 bases unmatched. This CDR3 region has 16 residues. The CDR3 DNA reads TGTGCCAGCAGCCAAGATGTAGGACAGGAGGCTTATGGCTACACCTTC. Protein: CASSQDVGQEAYGYTF.

The genes are TRBV6-6 and TRBJ2-5; D call uncertain. Germline V gene sequence: CDR1 MNHNY, CDR2 SVGAGI (reference sequence). Trimming stripped 0 bases from V and 8 bases from J, with 10 bases between. There are 13 residues in the CDR3. CDR3 sequence (DNA): TGTGCCAGCAGTTACTCTGTTGGGCATACCCAGTACTTC. It yields the protein CASSYSVGHTQYF.

The chain uses TRBV27 and TRBJ2-1; 9 bases are shared with TRBD2. From germline, CDR1 is MNHEY and CDR2 SMNVEV (reference sequence). The CDR3 is 18 amino acids. The V and J ends lost 6 bases and 8 bases, in that order; junction bases with no gene match: 20. CDR3: CASSAGPRLAGGPHEQFF. DNA for the CDR3: TGTGCCAGCAGCGCCGGTCCTCGACTTGCGGGAGGGCCCCATGAGCAGTTCTTC.

This chain joins TRBV7-9 and TRBJ2-4; TRBD2 aligns across 9 bases. V shed 1 base and J 3 bases; nucleotides not matched to a gene: 10. CDR3 length equals 18 residues. CDR1 SEHNR and CDR2 FQNEAQ come from the germline V gene (reference sequence). CDR3 residues: CASSLDLRASGVKNIQYF. The CDR3 DNA reads as TGTGCCAGCAGCTTAGACCTCCGGGCTAGCGGGGTCAAAAACATTCAGTACTTC.